This TCR beta chain was retrieved from a study of blood T cell repertoires in COVID-19. Overall study: Samples came from the United States, Italy and Spain, spanning acute and convalescent COVID-19. Sources were T cells, B-cell-depleted T cells, or PBMCs; the material itself was cDNA or gDNA.

Trimming cost V 2 bases and J 6 bases; bases outside gene matches: 15. The CDR3 sequence is 17 residues long. Germline V CDR1 and CDR2: PRHDT, FYEKMQ (reference sequence). Individuals drawn from approximately 26 US areas were roughly 18 to 95 years old. How the authors handled the data: Estimated nucleated cell counts came from reference gene primer amplification. Assay used: immunoSEQ multiplex PCR; TCRdb lists only in-frame clones, some missing. The DNA was the basis for D and trimming; V, J and clone size are from that table. The sample shows more than 200,000 clones, around 84% of them seen only once.

The source material was PBMCs or T cells enriched from blood (not recorded which). The clonotype was recovered from a man aged 30 to 45 with acute COVID-19. The J gene is TRBJ1-2, the V gene TRBV13; 7 bases align to TRBD1. DNA of the CDR3: TGTGCCAGCAGCTTAATTGTCCAGGGGGTTGATATTGATGGCTACACCTTC. Protein: CASSLIVQGVDIDGYTF.